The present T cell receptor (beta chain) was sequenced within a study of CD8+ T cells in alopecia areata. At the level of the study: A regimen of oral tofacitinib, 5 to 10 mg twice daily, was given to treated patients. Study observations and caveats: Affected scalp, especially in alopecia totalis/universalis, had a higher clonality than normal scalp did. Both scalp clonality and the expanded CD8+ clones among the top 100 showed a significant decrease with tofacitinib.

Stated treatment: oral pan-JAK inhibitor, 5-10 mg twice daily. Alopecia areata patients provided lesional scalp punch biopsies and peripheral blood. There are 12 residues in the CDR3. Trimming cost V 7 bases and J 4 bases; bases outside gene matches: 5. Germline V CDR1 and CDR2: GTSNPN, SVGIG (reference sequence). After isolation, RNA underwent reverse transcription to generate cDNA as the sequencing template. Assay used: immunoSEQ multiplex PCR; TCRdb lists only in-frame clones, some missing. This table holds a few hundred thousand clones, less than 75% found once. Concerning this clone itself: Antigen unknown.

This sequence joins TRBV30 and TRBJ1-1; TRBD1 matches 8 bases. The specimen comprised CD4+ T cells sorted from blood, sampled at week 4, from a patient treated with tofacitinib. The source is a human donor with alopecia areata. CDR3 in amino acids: CAYTQGATEAFF. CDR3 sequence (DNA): TGTGCCTATACCCAGGGGGCCACTGAAGCTTTCTTT.